Shown below are 29 T cell receptor beta chains from a single sample sequenced in a study of blood T cell repertoires in COVID-19. Assay: immunoSEQ multiplex PCR; the TCRdb copy retains only in-frame clones and omits some. The sample lists 350,000 or so clones; 85% to 90% were seen once. The specimen sequenced was peripheral blood. These receptors were taken from a man aged 18 to 35 with active or convalescent COVID-19.

The rearrangement uses TRBV5-8 and TRBJ1-1; D is undetermined. The germline V and J ends were trimmed by 4 bases and 3 bases, with 16 bases remaining between them. Germline V gene sequence: CDR1 SGHTS, CDR2 YDEGEE. The CDR3 loop spans 15 amino acids. Here the CDR3 reads CASSPGRSVYTEAFF. CDR3 in DNA: TGTGCCAGCAGCCCAGGTCGGTCGGTTTACACTGAAGCTTTCTTT. Full variable domain (remainder filled in from reference TRBV5-8 and TRBJ1-1): EAGVTQSPTHLIKTRGQQATLRCSPISGHTSVYWYQQALGLGLQFLLWYDEGEERNRGNFPPRFSGRQFPNYSSELNVNALELEDSALYLCASSPGRSVYTEAFFGQGTRLTVV.

The gene calls are TRBV3-1 (or the pseudogene TRBV3-2) and TRBJ2-7; no firm D call. Germline CDR1 reads LGHDT; CDR2 reads YNNKEL (reference sequence). This CDR3 has 13 amino acids. The ends were cut back, 4 bases at V and 6 bases at J, with 13 bases in the middle. The CDR3 spells CASSLARSSEQYF. The CDR3 DNA follows: TGTGCCAGCAGCCTAGCCCGGTCGAGCGAGCAGTACTTC.

V and J are TRBV7-9 and TRBJ1-1; 8 positions agree with TRBD1. The germline gives CDR1 SEHNR, CDR2 FQNEAQ (reference sequence). The CDR3 contains 17 residues. The trim removed 1 base at V and 4 bases at J, leaving 11 bases unmatched. CDR3 amino acids: CASSLDRGYGGSTEAFF. In DNA form, the CDR3 reads TGTGCCAGCAGCTTAGACAGGGGGTATGGGGGTAGCACTGAAGCTTTCTTT.

The chain carries TRBV2 and TRBJ1-5; D not resolved. From germline, CDR1 is SNHLY and CDR2 FYNNEI. Trimming removed 4 bases at V and 3 bases at J, with 19 bases between. This CDR3 is built from 17 residues. DNA of the CDR3: TGTGCCAGCAGTGCCACTAGACGGGAGGACTACAATCAGCCCCAGCATTTT. It yields the protein CASSATRREDYNQPQHF.

The chain has TRBV29-1 and TRBJ2-7, with D possibly TRBD1 on 6 matching bases. The germline V and J ends were trimmed by 8 bases and 6 bases, with 14 bases remaining between them. The CDR3 consists of 11 residues. The V gene's germline CDR1 is SQVTM and CDR2 ANQGSEA. CDR3 sequence: CSTETGGEQYF. The CDR3 region has the DNA TGCAGCACCGAGACAGGTGGCGAGCAGTACTTC.

CDR3 nucleotides: TGTGCCAGCAGCTATTCCGGGACAGGAGGGGAGACCCAGTACTTC. Translating gives CASSYSGTGGETQYF. The V and J genes are TRBV5-8 and TRBJ2-5, with TRBD1 identical over 8 bases. CDR3 length: 15 residues. V gave up 3 bases and J gave up 5 bases; unmatched junction bases: 9. Germline-derived CDR1 and CDR2 are SGHTS and YDEGEE.

The chain combines TRBV7-9 with TRBJ2-5; TRBD1 aligns across 9 bases. Per germline, CDR1 SEHNR and CDR2 FQNEAQ (reference sequence). There are 14 residues in the CDR3. The V and J ends lost 3 bases and 5 bases, in that order; junction bases with no gene match: 4. The chain's CDR3 is CASSFDRGWETQYF. CDR3 DNA sequence: TGTGCCAGCAGCTTCGACAGGGGGTGGGAGACCCAGTACTTC.

The gene calls are TRBV28 and TRBJ2-7, with D perhaps TRBD2 (6 bases). Germline V gene lookup returns CDR1 MDHEN and CDR2 SYDVKM. The CDR3 totals 13 residues. V gave up 7 bases and J gave up 2 bases, with 12 bases separating them. The CDR3 reads CASTRRVPYEQYF. The CDR3 nucleotides are TGTGCCAGCACCCGGAGGGTACCCTACGAGCAGTACTTC. The whole variable domain, filled in from reference TRBV28 and TRBJ2-7, reads DVKVTQSSRYLVKRTGEKVFLECVQDMDHENMFWYRQDPGLGLRLIYFSYDVKMKEKGDIPEGYSVSREKKERFSLILESASTNQTSMYLCASTRRVPYEQYFGPGTRLTVT.

The genes are TRBV2 and TRBJ1-2, with 8 bases lining up with TRBD1. Germline assignment: CDR1 SNHLY and CDR2 FYNNEI. With V trimmed by 2 bases and J by 7 bases, 9 bases remained unmatched. CDR3 size: 15 residues. DNA for the CDR3: TGTGCCAGCAGTGAATGGGGGACAGGATTCGGTGGCTACACCTTC. Encoded protein: CASSEWGTGFGGYTF.

The chain has TRBV24-1 and TRBJ2-2; TRBD1 is a possible D gene (6 bases). CDR3 length equals 16 residues. Germline CDR1 is KGHDR and CDR2 is SFDVKD. Trimming shortened V by 1 base and J by 4 bases, and 12 bases separated the two germline ends. Here the CDR3 reads CATSDFKGVSTGELFF. The CDR3 DNA sequence: TGTGCCACCAGTGATTTTAAGGGGGTTTCCACCGGGGAGCTGTTTTTT.

This clone was recorded once. The J gene is TRBJ2-3, the V gene TRBV19; D ambiguous. CDR1 and CDR2 (germline): LNHDA, SQIVND (reference sequence). Trimming left V 1 base short and J 11 bases short, with 10 bases between. This CDR3 is 12 amino acids long. In DNA, the CDR3 is TGTGCCAGTAGTATAGGGGCCGCCGGGCAGTATTTT. As protein: CASSIGAAGQYF.

The chain joins TRBV12-3 or TRBV12-4 to TRBJ2-2, with D possibly matching TRBD2 (5 bases). V was cut by 3 bases and J by 6 bases, with 8 bases left in between. The CDR3 is 13 amino acids. The CDR3 DNA is TGTGCCAGCAGTTTGGAGGTATCCGGGGAGCTGTTTTTT. Its protein product is CASSLEVSGELFF.

The J gene is TRBJ1-4, the V gene TRBV4-1, with 8 bases fitting TRBD1. The CDR3 length is 16 residues. Germline CDR1 reads MGHRA; CDR2 reads YSYEKL. After removal of 1 base from V and 8 bases from J, the junction contained 9 bases not matched to a gene. The DNA of the CDR3 is TGCGCCAGCAGCCAAGTAGAGTATCGGACAGGGGAAAAACTGTTTTTT. Translated: CASSQVEYRTGEKLFF.

The chain is built from TRBV5-1 and TRBJ2-1, with D possibly matching TRBD1 (6 bases). The ends were cut back, 1 base at V and 4 bases at J, with 15 bases in the middle. The CDR3 totals 16 residues. CDR1 is SGHRS, CDR2 YFSETQ, per germline. The CDR3 spells CASSLTEQGGYNEQFF. As DNA, the CDR3 is TGCGCCAGCAGCTTGACCGAACAGGGCGGGTACAATGAGCAGTTCTTC.

The sample holds one count of this clone. The chain links TRBV25-1 to TRBJ1-4, with D perhaps TRBD1 (5 bases). V was clipped by 3 bases and J by 10 bases, with 15 bases between them. The CDR3 has 14 amino acids. Germline V CDR1 and CDR2: MGHDK, SYGVNS. CDR3 amino acids: CASSELGGPRKLFF. In DNA form, the CDR3 reads TGTGCCAGCAGTGAGCTGGGGGGTCCCCGAAAACTGTTTTTT.

V gene TRBV5-4 combines with J gene TRBJ2-7, with D perhaps TRBD2 (6 bases). The CDR3 consists of 15 residues. CDR1 is SGHNT and CDR2 is YYREEE in the germline V gene (reference sequence). V lost 8 bases and J lost 0, with 18 bases in between. CDR3 sequence reads: CASSIGRGSSYEQYF. DNA of the CDR3: TGTGCCAGTTCGATAGGGCGGGGAAGCTCCTACGAGCAGTACTTC. The variable domain in full, with the rest retrieved from reference TRBV5-4 and TRBJ2-7, is ETGVTQSPTHLIKTRGQQVTLRCSSQSGHNTVSWYQQALGQGPQFIFQYYREEENGRGNFPPRFSGLQFPNYSSELNVNALELDDSALYLCASSIGRGSSYEQYFGPGTRLTVT.

The rearrangement uses TRBV11-2 and TRBJ2-2; D call uncertain. CDR3 size: 13 residues. Germline assignment: CDR1 SGHAT and CDR2 FQNNGV. V was shortened by 3 bases and J by 6 bases, with 8 bases between the two germline ends. The CDR3 bases are TGTGCCAGCAGCTTCAGACAATCCGGGGAGCTGTTTTTT. It specifies CASSFRQSGELFF.

The rearrangement uses TRBV2 and TRBJ1-5; D ambiguous. This CDR3 has 15 amino acids. Germline assignment: CDR1 SNHLY and CDR2 FYNNEI. The V gene lost 2 bases and the J gene lost 3 bases, with 11 bases spanning the gap. The CDR3 spells CASSESLQLNQPQHF. The CDR3 DNA reads as TGTGCCAGCAGTGAATCCTTACAGCTCAATCAGCCCCAGCATTTT.

The CDR3, as DNA: TGTGCCAGTAGACCTTCGGACAGGGCGAACACTGAAGCTTTCTTT. Its protein is CASRPSDRANTEAFF. The chain has TRBV19 and TRBJ1-1, with 8 bases matching TRBD1. The CDR3 covers 15 residues. The V segment lost 6 bases and the J segment 1 base; nucleotides outside the gene matches: 7. CDR1 LNHDA and CDR2 SQIVND come from the germline V gene (reference sequence).

V gene TRBV5-1 combines with J gene TRBJ2-5; D possibly corresponds to TRBD1 (6 bases). Trimming took off 1 base at V and 5 bases at J, with 9 bases between the two ends. The CDR3 loop spans 13 amino acids. The germline gives CDR1 SGHRS, CDR2 YFSETQ. The CDR3 bases are TGCGCCAGCAGCTTGAAGGGGGTTGAGACCCAGTACTTC. As protein: CASSLKGVETQYF.

The chain carries TRBV12-3 or TRBV12-4 and TRBJ2-2; D gene unclear. The CDR3 is made up of 10 amino acids. Trimming shortened V by 6 bases and J by 6 bases, and 2 bases separated the two germline ends. CDR3 loop: CASSSGELFF. The CDR3 nucleotides read TGTGCCAGCAGCTCCGGGGAGCTGTTTTTT.

The chain uses TRBV29-1 and TRBJ2-1, with a tentative D call TRBD1 (6 bases). The CDR3 has 15 residues. V lost 4 bases and J 9 bases, leaving 22 bases between the germline ends. CDR1 and CDR2 from the germline V gene are SQVTM and ANQGSEA. For the CDR3, the DNA is TGCAGCGTTGCGGGGATCGGGACACACGGCAGTGAGCAGTTCTTC. It encodes CSVAGIGTHGSEQFF.

In regard to this clone: Other DNA sequences of this sample code for an identical CDR3. The J gene is TRBJ1-1, the V gene TRBV6-5; D is undetermined. V lost 2 bases to trimming and J lost 5 bases, with 9 bases between them. From germline, CDR1 is MNHEY and CDR2 SVGAGI. The CDR3 loop spans 13 amino acids. The DNA for the CDR3 is TGTGCCAGCAGTTACCGAGGGAATACTGAAGCTTTCTTT. It yields the protein CASSYRGNTEAFF.

The CDR3 DNA sequence: TGTGCCAGCAGCTTATTACAGGAAGAAGAGACCCAGTACTTC. Translating it yields CASSLLQEEETQYF. This chain joins TRBV7-9 and TRBJ2-5; D possibly corresponds to TRBD1 (5 bases). The CDR3 runs 14 residues. CDR1 is SEHNR, CDR2 FQNEAQ, per germline (reference sequence). V dropped 2 bases and J dropped 3 bases, with 10 bases sitting between them.

The rearrangement uses TRBV7-2 and TRBJ1-2, with a tentative D call TRBD1 (5 bases). Per the germline V gene, CDR1 is SGHTA and CDR2 is FQGNSA. There are 15 residues in the CDR3. Deletions cut 6 bases from V and 3 bases from J, with 17 bases between. The CDR3 loop is CASSRQVGGDYGYTF. In nucleotides, the CDR3 is TGTGCCAGCAGTCGTCAGGTGGGGGGAGACTATGGCTACACCTTC.

The chain couples TRBV23-1 to TRBJ1-5; 7 nucleotides line up with TRBD1. TRBV23-1 is given ORF status, its function remaining uncertain. CDR3 length: 17 amino acids. With V trimmed by 7 bases and J by 0 bases, 12 bases remained unmatched. The CDR3 nucleotides are TGCGCCAGCATCATCCGGGACAGACTTAATAGCAATCAGCCCCAGCATTTT. This translates into CASIIRDRLNSNQPQHF.

CDR3 coding DNA: TGTGCCAGCAGTTATCGGCCTAGCGGGGGTTGGGATACGCAGTATTTT. Amino acids: CASSYRPSGGWDTQYF. The rearrangement joins TRBV6-2 or TRBV6-3 to TRBJ2-3; TRBD2 aligns across 10 bases. Germline lookup yields CDR1 MNHEY and CDR2 SVGEGT. The junction had 9 bases not matched to a gene; V was cut back by 3 bases and J by 6 bases. This CDR3 contains 16 residues.

The rearrangement links TRBV19 to TRBJ1-1; 7 nucleotides agree with TRBD1. This CDR3 contains 15 residues. With 2 bases clipped from V and 0 bases from J, the junction kept 3 bases outside the gene matches. Germline assignment: CDR1 LNHDA and CDR2 SQIVND (reference sequence). This CDR3 is CASSITGAMNTEAFF. CDR3 coding DNA: TGTGCCAGTAGTATAACAGGGGCGATGAACACTGAAGCTTTCTTT. The complete variable domain, with remaining parts taken from reference TRBV19 and TRBJ1-1, reads DGGITQSPKYLFRKEGQNVTLSCEQNLNHDAMYWYRQDPGQGLRLIYYSQIVNDFQKGDIAEGYSVSREKKESFPLTVTSAQKNPTAFYLCASSITGAMNTEAFFGQGTRLTVV.

V usage is TRBV3-1 (or the pseudogene TRBV3-2) and J usage is TRBJ1-2, with 8 bases lining up with TRBD1. The length of the CDR3 is 16 residues. Looked up from germline, CDR1 is LGHDT and CDR2 is YNNKEL (reference sequence). V gave up 0 bases and J gave up 7 bases; unmatched junction bases: 10. This chain's CDR3 is CASSQDRTGCYRGYTF. Here the CDR3 DNA reads TGTGCCAGCAGCCAAGATAGGACAGGGTGTTATCGTGGCTACACCTTC.